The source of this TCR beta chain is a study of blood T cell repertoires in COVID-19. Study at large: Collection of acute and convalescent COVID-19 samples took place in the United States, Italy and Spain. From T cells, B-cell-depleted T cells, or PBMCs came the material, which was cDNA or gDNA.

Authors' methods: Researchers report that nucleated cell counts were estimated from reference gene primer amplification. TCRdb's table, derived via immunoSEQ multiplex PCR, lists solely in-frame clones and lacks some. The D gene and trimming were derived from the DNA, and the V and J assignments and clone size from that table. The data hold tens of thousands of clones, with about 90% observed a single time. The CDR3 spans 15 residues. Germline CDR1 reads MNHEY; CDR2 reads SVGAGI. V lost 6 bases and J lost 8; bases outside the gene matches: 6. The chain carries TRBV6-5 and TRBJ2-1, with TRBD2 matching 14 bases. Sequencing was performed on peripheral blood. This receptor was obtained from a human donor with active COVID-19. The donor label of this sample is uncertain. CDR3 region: CASRTGTSGSDEQFF. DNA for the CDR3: TGTGCCAGCAGAACTGGGACTAGCGGGAGCGATGAGCAGTTCTTC.